A single sample gave rise to the 21 T cell receptor beta chains below, sequenced in a study of cytomegalovirus exposure and HLA in healthy donors. Primers: 60 Vbeta forward and 13 Jbeta reverse. Data came from immunoSEQ multiplex PCR; TCRdb stores just in-frame clones and leaves some out. The data show over 55,000 clones, about four fifths seen once. Sequencing input: PBMCs. All receptors derive from a man aged 35-49 years in good health and CMV-seronegative.

This sequence joins TRBV6-5 and TRBJ1-5; TRBD1 agrees at 7 bases. Germline assignment: CDR1 MNHEY and CDR2 SVGAGI. V shed 5 bases and J 1 base; nucleotides not matched to a gene: 2. CDR3 length: 14 amino acids. This CDR3 reads CASSRDRSNQPQHF. CDR3 DNA: TGTGCCAGCAGTAGGGACAGAAGCAATCAGCCCCAGCATTTT.

The rearrangement uses TRBV25-1 and TRBJ1-2, with unresolved D. This CDR3 is 15 amino acids long. Per the germline V gene, CDR1 is MGHDK and CDR2 is SYGVNS. V dropped 3 bases and J dropped 7 bases, with 18 bases sitting between them. This chain's CDR3 is CASSDPGREKSGYTF. The CDR3 DNA reads TGTGCCAGCAGTGACCCTGGGAGGGAAAAAAGTGGCTACACCTTC.

This rearrangement joins TRBV4-3 to TRBJ2-3, with D uncertain. This CDR3 has 15 residues. CDR1 and CDR2 (germline): LGHNA, YSLEER. The V end was cut by 2 bases, the J end by 2 bases, with 11 bases between. The DNA for the CDR3 is TGCGCCAGCAGCCAACAACTAAACCCCACAGATACGCAGTATTTT. This gives the protein CASSQQLNPTDTQYF.

V is TRBV4-2 and J is TRBJ2-2; 10 bases line up with TRBD2. The V segment lost 0 bases and the J segment 3 bases; nucleotides outside the gene matches: 4. There are 17 residues in the CDR3. Germline-derived CDR1 and CDR2 are LGHNA and YNFKEQ. In DNA form, the CDR3 reads TGTGCCAGCAGCCAAGAAGGGCTAGCGGGGGACACCGGGGAGCTGTTTTTT. Residues: CASSQEGLAGDTGELFF.

The CDR3 nucleotides read TGTGCCAGCAGCCGTCGACTAGCAGATACGCAGTATTTT. It yields the protein CASSRRLADTQYF. The chain joins TRBV14 to TRBJ2-3; the D gene is possibly TRBD2 (6 bases). The CDR3 totals 13 residues. The V end was cut by 4 bases, the J end by 4 bases, with 9 bases between. In germline, CDR1 is SGHDN, CDR2 FVKESK.

The V and J genes are TRBV19 and TRBJ2-2; D gene uncertain. Trimming removed 6 bases at V and 6 bases at J, with 8 bases between. The germline CDR1 and CDR2 sequences are LNHDA and SQIVND (reference sequence). The CDR3 totals 12 residues. Here the CDR3 DNA reads TGTGCCAGTAGCCCCCGTCCCGGGGAGCTGTTTTTT. This codes for CASSPRPGELFF.

This clone was observed once. This chain links TRBV5-6 with TRBJ2-7; 7 nucleotides match TRBD2. The CDR3 length is 13 residues. The V gene end was trimmed by 2 bases and the J gene end by 5 bases; junction bases not matched to a gene: 4. Germline V lookup: CDR1 SGHDT, CDR2 YYEEEE. The CDR3 DNA reads TGTGCCAGCAGCTTTGGCCTAGCGGACGAGCAGTACTTC. This sequence encodes CASSFGLADEQYF.

This chain uses TRBV5-4 with TRBJ1-2, with a weak D call TRBD1 (5 bases). From germline, CDR1 is SGHNT and CDR2 YYREEE (reference sequence). There are 15 residues in the CDR3. Trimming removed 4 bases at V and 3 bases at J, with 16 bases between. Here the CDR3 DNA reads TGTGCCAGCAGCCATCCGATTGAAGGGGACTATGGCTACACCTTC. Amino acids: CASSHPIEGDYGYTF.

The gene calls are TRBV2 and TRBJ2-4; a possible D gene is TRBD1 (5 bases). CDR1 and CDR2 from the germline V gene are SNHLY and FYNNEI. Deletions cut 5 bases from V and 6 bases from J, with 11 bases between. The CDR3 runs to 13 residues. In nucleotides, the CDR3 is TGTGCCAGCAGTCCCACCGACAGAAACATTCAGTACTTC. This codes for CASSPTDRNIQYF.

This rearrangement joins TRBV5-3 to TRBJ2-7; 9 bases match TRBD1. TRBV5-3 carries the ORF label, with uncertain function. The CDR3 is 16 amino acids. J gave up 1 base and V 4 bases, and 9 bases lay outside the gene matches. The DNA for the CDR3 is TGTGCCAGAAGCATAAGCGGGACAGGGAATTCCTACGAGCAGTACGTC. Translation: CARSISGTGNSYEQYV.

The chain couples TRBV11-3 to TRBJ2-1, with 15 bases that match TRBD2. Germline CDR1 is SGHNT and CDR2 is YENEEA. J was trimmed by 10 bases and V by 4 bases; bases with no gene match: 5. CDR3 length: 15 amino acids. CDR3 region: CASSSPGTSGGEQFF. The DNA for the CDR3 is TGTGCCAGCAGCTCACCCGGGACTAGCGGGGGGGAGCAGTTCTTC.

The rearrangement links TRBV30 to TRBJ2-7; TRBD2 matches at 13 bases. V shed 3 bases and J 3 bases; nucleotides not matched to a gene: 2. The CDR3 covers 14 residues. From germline, CDR1 is GTSNPN and CDR2 SVGIG (reference sequence). The CDR3 here is CAWRLAGGLYEQYF. CDR3 coding DNA: TGTGCCTGGAGACTAGCGGGGGGGCTCTACGAGCAGTACTTC. The full variable domain, rest sourced from reference TRBV30 and TRBJ2-7, is SQTIHQWPATLVQPVGSPLSLECTVEGTSNPNLYWYRQAAGRGLQLLFYSVGIGQISSEVPQNLSASRPQDRQFILSSKKLLLSDSGFYLCAWRLAGGLYEQYFGPGTRLTVT.

This clone was counted a few times. The V gene is TRBV5-6, the J gene TRBJ1-1; 9 bases align to TRBD1. The J segment lost 3 bases and the V segment lost 3 bases, leaving 3 bases of the junction unmatched. Germline V gene lookup returns CDR1 SGHDT and CDR2 YYEEEE. The CDR3 spans 14 residues. CDR3 nucleotide sequence: TGTGCCAGCAGCTCTGGACAGGGGTACACTGAAGCTTTCTTT. Protein product: CASSSGQGYTEAFF.

The chain recombines TRBV2 with TRBJ1-6; D may be TRBD1 (5 bases). The germline CDR1 and CDR2 sequences are SNHLY and FYNNEI. V was clipped by 7 bases and J by 0 bases, with 10 bases between them. The CDR3 extends over 15 amino acids. CDR3 bases: TGTGCCAGCAAGGCAGACAGCTCCTATAATTCACCCCTCCACTTT. It encodes CASKADSSYNSPLHF.

This clone turned up a few times. The chain carries TRBV6-6 and TRBJ1-4; 8 bases line up with TRBD1. CDR1 is MNHNY, CDR2 SVGAGI, per germline (reference sequence). The length of the CDR3 is 11 residues. Trimming at V came to 7 bases and at J to 14 bases, leaving 6 bases not matched to a gene. The CDR3 coding sequence is TGTGCCAGCACCCGGGACAGGAACCTGTTTTTT. Translating it yields CASTRDRNLFF.

The chain recombines TRBV5-6 with TRBJ2-1; D uncertain. Germline V lookup: CDR1 SGHDT, CDR2 YYEEEE. The CDR3 contains 15 residues. The ends were cut back, 0 bases at V and 2 bases at J, with 9 bases in the middle. The CDR3 region has the DNA TGTGCCAGCAGCTTGGGGCAGGCCACCTACAATGAGCAGTTCTTC. Its translation: CASSLGQATYNEQFF.

The chain employs TRBV7-8 and TRBJ1-1, with D possibly matching TRBD1 (5 bases). The V end lost 3 bases, the J end lost 6 bases, and 20 bases lay between the germline ends. The CDR3 consists of 16 residues. The germline gives CDR1 SGHVS, CDR2 FQNEAQ. In DNA, the CDR3 is TGTGCCAGCAGCTTTAGTACGGGGACTGCTGCTGCTGAAGCTTTCTTT. Encoded protein: CASSFSTGTAAAEAFF.

Note on this clone: The junction shows a germline mismatch at one end, possibly a read error. Other DNA sequences within the sample encode an identical CDR3. This rearrangement joins TRBV30 to TRBJ1-6; no reliable D call. The CDR3 has 14 amino acids. From germline, CDR1 is GTSNPN and CDR2 SVGIG (reference sequence). The CDR3 is CAWSQGLLNSPLHF. CDR3 nucleotides: TGTGCCTGGAGCCAAGGACTGCTTAATTCCCCCCTCCACTTT.

Only a few counts were recorded for this clone. The gene calls are TRBV6-1 and TRBJ2-5; possible D gene TRBD2, 5 bases. V lost 1 base and J lost 4, with 13 bases in between. CDR1 is MNHNS, CDR2 SASEGT, per germline. This CDR3 is 15 amino acids long. The CDR3 here is CASSEVLAFLETQYF. CDR3 sequence (DNA): TGTGCCAGCAGTGAAGTCCTAGCTTTCCTAGAGACCCAGTACTTC.

The chain's CDR3 is CASSLRDTLTQETQYF. CDR3 nucleotides: TGTGCCAGCTCCCTCCGGGACACTCTAACACAAGAGACCCAGTACTTC. The J gene is TRBJ2-5, the V gene TRBV18, with a possible D match to TRBD1 (6 bases). The CDR3 length is 16 residues. Germline V gene lookup returns CDR1 KGHSH and CDR2 LQKENI. The V gene lost 6 bases and the J gene lost 2 bases, with 19 bases spanning the gap.

For the CDR3, the DNA is TGTGCCAGCAGCTTAGTCGGTGGACAGGGCACAGATACGCAGTATTTT. This sequence encodes CASSLVGGQGTDTQYF. V and J are TRBV7-7 and TRBJ2-3, with 7 positions matching TRBD1. Germline V CDR1 and CDR2: SSHAT, FNYEAQ (reference sequence). Losses at the gene ends were 1 base for V and 1 base for J; bases not matched to a gene: 5. The CDR3 contains 16 residues. Full variable domain (outside the CDR3, taken from reference TRBV7-7 and TRBJ2-3): GAGVSQSPRYKVTKRGQDVTLRCDPISSHATLYWYQQALGQGPEFLTYFNYEAQPDKSGLPSDRFSAERPEGSISTLTIQRTEQRDSAMYRCASSLVGGQGTDTQYFGPGTRLTVL.